The rows below give T cell receptor beta chains drawn from one sample of a study of shared clonotypes between healthy human individuals. Here immunoSEQ multiplex PCR was the method, and the copy in TCRdb shows in-frame clones only, minus some. Counted here are 1.5 million to 2.5 million clones, over 85% occurring once; the ten biggest clones make up approximately 1%. The sequencing sample was made of naive CD8+ T cells sorted from blood. These receptor sequences come from a young man in good health. CDR3s include the opening cysteine and the closing phenylalanine or tryptophan. Fields, in order: CDR3 DNA, CDR3 protein, J gene, V gene, D gene, clone size. D genes are given only for firm matches. Size is omitted from some rows. Given values are once, few, many or a class for expanded clones.

TGTGCCAGCAGGCCCACAGGGGGCACCGGCTACGAGCAGTACTTC | CASRPTGGTGYEQYF | TRBJ2-7 | TRBV6-5 | TRBD1 | .
TGTGCCAGCAGCACACAGGGGGCGCCGATGGAGACCCAGTACTTC | CASSTQGAPMETQYF | TRBJ2-5 | TRBV7-8 | TRBD1 | .
TGTGCCAGCAGCGACGCCGGGACAGGGGTCTTACTAGCGCTGGAGACCCAGTACTTC | CASSDAGTGVLLALETQYF | TRBJ2-5 | TRBV7-6 | TRBD1 | .
TGCGCCAGCAGTGAGTCGCTAGCGGGAGCCAAAAACATTCAGTACTTC | CASSESLAGAKNIQYF | TRBJ2-4 | TRBV10-1 | TRBD2 | .
TGTGCCAGCAGAAGTCGAGGACGGTTGTCCTACGAGCAGTACTTC | CASRSRGRLSYEQYF | TRBJ2-7 | TRBV6-5 | . | once
TGTGCCAGCAGTTACCGACTAGCGTTCCTCTACGAGCAGTACTTC | CASSYRLAFLYEQYF | TRBJ2-7 | TRBV6-5 | TRBD2 | .
TGTGCCAGCAGTGAACAGGTCGCGTACGAGCAGTACTTC | CASSEQVAYEQYF | TRBJ2-7 | TRBV6-1 | . | .
TGCGCCAGCAGCTTGGAGGGGCCAGGGGTTTACTACGAGCAGTACTTC | CASSLEGPGVYYEQYF | TRBJ2-7 | TRBV5-1 | . | .
TGTGCCAGCAGCGGTAGCATGAGGGGGAACACTGAAGCTTTCTTT | CASSGSMRGNTEAFF | TRBJ1-1 | TRBV9 | . | .
TGTGCCAGCAGTGATGGGCCCATAAACACCGGGGAGCTGTTTTTT | CASSDGPINTGELFF | TRBJ2-2 | TRBV2 | . | .
TGCGCCAGCAGTGAGTCGTTGGGCCCCGATTCACCCCTCCACTTT | CASSESLGPDSPLHF | TRBJ1-6 | TRBV10-1 | . | .
TGTGCCATCAGTGCGAAGCGGGAGTCCTACGAGCAGTACTTC | CAISAKRESYEQYF | TRBJ2-7 | TRBV10-3 | TRBD2 | .
TGTGCCAGCAGCGAAACAGGGGAAGGCGCCTACGAGCAGTACTTC | CASSETGEGAYEQYF | TRBJ2-7 | TRBV5-4 | TRBD1 | .
TGTGCCAGCAGCTTAGTTGGCGGGGGGTACCAAGAGACCCAGTACTTC | CASSLVGGGYQETQYF | TRBJ2-5 | TRBV11-2 | TRBD2 | .
TGTGCCAGCACCCCACATAACGGAGAGACCCAGTACTTC | CASTPHNGETQYF | TRBJ2-5 | TRBV27 | . | .
TGTGCCAGCAGCTTAGACAGGAACGGGGAGCTGTTTTTT | CASSLDRNGELFF | TRBJ2-2 | TRBV7-9 | . | .
TGTGCCAGCAGCTCGACCCGACTGGGAAACACCATATATTTT | CASSSTRLGNTIYF | TRBJ1-3 | TRBV6-5 | . | once
TGTGCCAGCAGCTTAGGTCCCAACTATGGCTACACCTTC | CASSLGPNYGYTF | TRBJ1-2 | TRBV7-2 | . | .
TGTGCCAGTAGTATAGATCGGGTAGGCCATCAGCCCCAGCATTTT | CASSIDRVGHQPQHF | TRBJ1-5 | TRBV19 | . | .
TGTGCCAGCAGGGGGACTAGCGGGAGTCGGGAGACCCAGTACTTC | CASRGTSGSRETQYF | TRBJ2-5 | TRBV2 | TRBD2 | .
TGCGCCAGCAGTGATACTAGCGAGTACGAGCAGTACTTC | CASSDTSEYEQYF | TRBJ2-7 | TRBV10-2 | TRBD2 | .
TGTGCCACCCCCCTCCGAAGCGGGGGGACGAACACCGGGGAGCTGTTTTTT | CATPLRSGGTNTGELFF | TRBJ2-2 | TRBV15 | TRBD2 | .
TGTGCCAGCAGCGCCAGACTAGCGGGTCACACCGGGGAGCTGTTTTTT | CASSARLAGHTGELFF | TRBJ2-2 | TRBV7-6 | TRBD2 | .
TGTGCCAGCAGTTACCTCGACAGTTATGGCTACACCTTC | CASSYLDSYGYTF | TRBJ1-2 | TRBV6-6 | . | .
TGTGCCACCAGCAGATTGCCCTCTGAGCGGTCTGGGGGTAGGGATGAGCAGTTCTTC | CATSRLPSERSGGRDEQFF | TRBJ2-1 | TRBV15 | . | .
TGTGCCAGCAGTTCGATCGAGGGAGAGCAGTACTTC | CASSSIEGEQYF | TRBJ2-7 | TRBV6-5 | . | .
TGCGCCAGCAGTGAGGATAGCGTTGGAGTATACGAGCAGTACTTC | CASSEDSVGVYEQYF | TRBJ2-7 | TRBV10-1 | . | .
TGTGCCAGCAGTGCCCCACCAGTGACAGGACTGGGTGAAAAACTGTTTTTT | CASSAPPVTGLGEKLFF | TRBJ1-4 | TRBV6-1 | . | .
TGTGCCAGCAGCTCAACCCGGGACAGGGGCCAAGAGACCCAGTACTTC | CASSSTRDRGQETQYF | TRBJ2-5 | TRBV7-9 | TRBD1 | .
TGTGCCAGCAGTGGACAGGGGCAGGGCGAGCAGTACTTC | CASSGQGQGEQYF | TRBJ2-7 | TRBV27 | TRBD1 | few
TGTGCCAGCAGCCTTAAGCAAGGAGCGGGGGGCCCCCTAGAGCAGTACTTC | CASSLKQGAGGPLEQYF | TRBJ2-7 | TRBV14 | TRBD2 | .
TGCGCCAGCAGCCAAGATGCCGGGAGTTCAAACTACGAGCAGTACTTC | CASSQDAGSSNYEQYF | TRBJ2-7 | TRBV4-1 | . | .
TGTGCCAGCAGACCTTTGGGGGGGGGTTACAATGAGCAGTTCTTC | CASRPLGGGYNEQFF | TRBJ2-1 | TRBV27 | TRBD2 | .
TGTGCCAGCAGCTTCCCTGGGACAGGGTTTCGAGAAAAACTGTTTTTT | CASSFPGTGFREKLFF | TRBJ1-4 | TRBV11-2 | TRBD1 | .
TGTGCCTGGAGTGCCAGTCCCCTCGGCGAGGAAGCTTTCTTT | CAWSASPLGEEAFF | TRBJ1-1 | TRBV30 | . | .
TGTGCCAGCAGTTACTCGACAGGGAGGGCCCCCTACGAGCAGTACTTC | CASSYSTGRAPYEQYF | TRBJ2-7 | TRBV6-5 | . | .
TGTGCCAGCAGCTTTTTCTGGTCCTACGAGCAGTACTTC | CASSFFWSYEQYF | TRBJ2-7 | TRBV5-6 | . | .